Below are 23 T cell receptor beta chains sequenced from a single sample in a study of CD8 T cells in ankylosing spondylitis. Antigen specificity for these receptors is unknown. Study-wide results and caveats: Typical of ankylosing spondylitis blood, it appeared, was a TCR beta motif of fewer than 10 highly homologous variants.

TCRdb ran MiXCR on the 5' RACE reads and lists one entry per CDR3 protein. Of approximately 400,000 distinct CDR3 sequences listed, roughly 26% are singletons. The sample consisted of blood, either unsorted or a sorted T cell fraction (not recorded which). Receptors were obtained from a male donor with ankylosing spondylitis.

There are a few counts of this clonotype. The rearrangement uses TRBV15 and TRBJ2-1; the match to TRBD2 covers 12 bases. V trimming: 0 bases; J trimming: 7 bases; junction bases outside the gene matches: 7. Germline assignment: CDR1 LNHNV and CDR2 YYDKDF (reference sequence). The CDR3 runs to 17 residues. In DNA, the CDR3 is TGTGCCACCAGCAGAGATCCGGCGCTAGCGGGAGGGAATGAGCAGTTCTTC. Translation: CATSRDPALAGGNEQFF.

In this sample, this clonotype turned up a few times. The chain has TRBV10-3 and TRBJ1-1; D is possibly TRBD1 (5 bases). Germline assignment: CDR1 ENHRY and CDR2 SYGVKD. The CDR3 contains 13 residues. V lost 2 bases to trimming and J lost 3 bases, with 7 bases between them. The CDR3 DNA follows: TGTGCCATCAGTGAGCGGGGGGACACTGAAGCTTTCTTT. It is translated as CAISERGDTEAFF.

The V and J genes are TRBV30 and TRBJ1-6; D is unresolved. Germline V gene lookup returns CDR1 GTSNPN and CDR2 SVGIG (reference sequence). The CDR3 has 12 amino acids. V dropped 4 bases and J dropped 10 bases, with 11 bases sitting between them. CDR3 bases: TGTGCCTGGACCTCTTCCTACTCACCCCTCCACTTT. Translation: CAWTSSYSPLHF.

A few counts support this clonotype. The chain couples TRBV5-1 to TRBJ1-5, with 12 bases lining up with TRBD1. V lost 4 bases, J lost 7 bases, and 6 bases stayed unmatched. This CDR3 is 15 amino acids long. Germline V gene lookup returns CDR1 SGHRS and CDR2 YFSETQ. CDR3 sequence (DNA): TGCGCCAGCAGCGTGGGACAGGGGGCTTGGCAGCCCCAGCATTTT. Protein: CASSVGQGAWQPQHF.

Only a few counts were recorded for this clonotype. The chain employs TRBV7-6 and TRBJ2-7, with D unresolved. CDR1 and CDR2 (germline): SGHVS, FNYEAQ. The CDR3 runs 13 residues. The germline V and J ends were trimmed by 4 bases and 3 bases, with 10 bases remaining between them. The CDR3 region is CASSSNVDYEQYF. CDR3 in DNA: TGTGCCAGCAGCTCCAATGTGGACTACGAGCAGTACTTC.

The rearrangement links TRBV4-2 to TRBJ2-3, with D unclear. Germline lookup yields CDR1 LGHNA and CDR2 YNFKEQ. The CDR3 is made up of 15 amino acids. Trimming left V 1 base short and J 2 bases short, with 10 bases between. CDR3 nucleotide sequence: TGTGCCAGCAGCCAAGCCCGGCAGAACACAGATACGCAGTATTTT. Amino acid sequence: CASSQARQNTDTQYF.

This clonotype has only a few counts. The genes are TRBV12-3 or TRBV12-4 and TRBJ1-5; tentatively, D is TRBD1 (6 bases). The CDR3 runs 15 residues. V was trimmed by 5 bases and J by 5 bases, leaving 16 bases between them. CDR3 region: CASSPGAPPYQPQHF. The CDR3 nucleotides are TGTGCCAGCAGTCCAGGGGCCCCTCCTTATCAGCCCCAGCATTTT.

As DNA, the CDR3 is TGTGCCAGCAGGGAGACAGGCCCCCTCGGAAACATTCAGTACTTC. Its translation is CASRETGPLGNIQYF. The gene calls are TRBV12-3 or TRBV12-4 and TRBJ2-4, with D maybe TRBD1 (6 bases). V was trimmed by 6 bases and J by 6 bases, leaving 18 bases between them. The CDR3 extends over 15 amino acids.

This clonotype was detected many times. V gene TRBV3-1 combines with J gene TRBJ1-1; D uncertain. Trimming left V 3 bases short and J 4 bases short, with 3 bases between. Germline V gene data show CDR1 as LGHDT and CDR2 as YNNKEL (reference sequence). The CDR3 consists of 11 residues. In DNA, the CDR3 is TGTGCCAGCAGCCAGGGCACTGAAGCTTTCTTT. Its protein is CASSQGTEAFF.

V usage is TRBV12-3 or TRBV12-4 and J usage is TRBJ1-4; no clear D. Trimming stripped 6 bases from V and 0 bases from J, with 8 bases between. This CDR3 region has 14 residues. The CDR3 sequence is CASRVIATNEKLFF. The CDR3 nucleotides are TGTGCCAGCAGGGTGATTGCAACTAATGAAAAACTGTTTTTT.

Comments on this clonotype: The junction and the germline gene differ at one end; a read error may be behind it. The chain carries TRBV5-1 and TRBJ2-2, with a tentative D call TRBD1 (5 bases). There are 14 residues in the CDR3. CDR1 and CDR2 from the germline V gene are SGHRS and YFSETQ. This CDR3 is CASGLDINTGELFF. DNA for the CDR3: TGCGCCAGCGGCTTGGACATCAACACCGGGGAGCTGTTTTTT.

With regard to this clonotype: At one end, the junction sequence differs from germline, possibly due to a read error. This sequence joins TRBV11-1 and TRBJ2-5, with TRBD1 as a possible D gene (5 bases). Germline CDR1 reads SGHAT; CDR2 reads FQDESV (reference sequence). The length of the CDR3 is 15 residues. Here the CDR3 DNA reads TGTACCAGCAGCCCCGCGTTTCAGGGCGATCAGACCCAGTACTTC. Its translation: CTSSPAFQGDQTQYF.

The chain links TRBV12-3 or TRBV12-4 to TRBJ1-4; 7 bases align to TRBD1. Losses at the gene ends were 6 bases for V and 8 bases for J; bases not matched to a gene: 9. This CDR3 comprises 14 residues. The CDR3 nucleotides read TGTGCCAGCAGACGGGAGGGGGCTTTAGAAAAACTGTTTTTT. Translating gives CASRREGALEKLFF.

This chain uses TRBV10-1 with TRBJ2-1, with TRBD2 matching 10 bases. The V gene end was trimmed by 2 bases and the J gene end by 0 bases; junction bases not matched to a gene: 7. The CDR3 contains 18 residues. The germline V gene encodes CDR1 WNHNN and CDR2 SYGVQD (reference sequence). The DNA for the CDR3 is TGCGCCAGCAGTGAGGCTGGACTAGCGGACCTCTCCTACAATGAGCAGTTCTTC. It codes for CASSEAGLADLSYNEQFF.

CDR3 sequence reads: CASSEYGASGRSSYNEQFF. CDR3 nucleotides: TGTGCCAGCAGTGAATATGGGGCTAGCGGGAGGAGCTCCTACAATGAGCAGTTCTTC. The V call is TRBV25-1, the J call TRBJ2-1, with 11 bases fitting TRBD2. V gave up 0 bases and J gave up 0 bases; unmatched junction bases: 7. The germline V gene encodes CDR1 MGHDK and CDR2 SYGVNS. The CDR3 extends over 19 amino acids.

This clonotype was seen repeatedly, ten times or more. V usage is TRBV28 and J usage is TRBJ2-5, with D possibly TRBD2 on 6 matching bases. CDR1 and CDR2 (germline): MDHEN, SYDVKM. V was clipped by 4 bases and J by 4 bases, with 7 bases between them. The CDR3 contains 12 residues. The CDR3 loop reads CASSSGAETQYF. The DNA of the CDR3 is TGTGCCAGCAGTTCGGGAGCAGAGACCCAGTACTTC.

This clonotype was counted a few times. V gene TRBV3-1 combines with J gene TRBJ1-3, with no clear D. The germline V gene has CDR1 LGHDT and CDR2 YNNKEL (reference sequence). The CDR3 has 18 amino acids. The V end lost 1 base, the J end lost 0 bases, and 16 bases lay between the germline ends. In nucleotides, the CDR3 is TGTGCCAGCAGCCAAGTATCCCGAGACTGGTACTCTGGAAACACCATATATTTT. Translating gives CASSQVSRDWYSGNTIYF.

This clonotype was seen many times. This chain joins TRBV20-1 and TRBJ1-4; D is undetermined. The germline gives CDR1 DFQATT, CDR2 SNEGSKA (reference sequence). This CDR3 comprises 14 residues. V lost 6 bases and J 0 bases, leaving 11 bases between the germline ends. CDR3 loop: CSAGRFATNEKLFF. CDR3 nucleotide sequence: TGCAGTGCAGGAAGATTTGCAACTAATGAAAAACTGTTTTTT.

This clonotype was counted only a few times. The genes are TRBV7-2 and TRBJ2-3; 8 bases align to TRBD1. This CDR3 spans 15 amino acids. CDR1 SGHTA and CDR2 FQGNSA come from the germline V gene. The V gene end was trimmed by 2 bases and the J gene end by 4 bases; junction bases not matched to a gene: 5. Here the CDR3 DNA reads TGTGCCAGCAGCTTAATGTCAGGGGGCGCAGATACGCAGTATTTT. Translation: CASSLMSGGADTQYF.

V gene TRBV10-2 combines with J gene TRBJ2-5; TRBD2 agrees at 10 bases. The CDR3 is 16 amino acids. In germline, CDR1 is WSHSY, CDR2 SAAADI. V lost 6 bases to trimming and J lost 3 bases; unmatched junction nucleotides: 10. For the CDR3, the DNA is TGCGCCAGCAGATCCGGTGGAGCGGGAGGGAAAGAGACCCAGTACTTC. This gives the protein CASRSGGAGGKETQYF.

This clonotype was observed a handful of times. The J gene is TRBJ2-3, the V gene TRBV20-1, with D perhaps given as TRBD1 or TRBD2 (5 bases each). Germline loops: CDR1 DFQATT, CDR2 SNEGSKA (reference sequence). V was clipped by 5 bases and J by 1 base, with 10 bases between them. The CDR3 contains 13 residues. CDR3 in DNA: TGCAGTGCTCACGGGACCGGCACAGATACGCAGTATTTT. This sequence encodes CSAHGTGTDTQYF.

The rearrangement links TRBV10-3 to TRBJ2-1; D may be TRBD1 or TRBD2 (7 bases each). Germline-derived CDR1 and CDR2 are ENHRY and SYGVKD. This CDR3 contains 16 residues. V lost 9 bases and J 2 bases, leaving 20 bases between the germline ends. The CDR3 DNA reads as TGTGCCATAAGCCAGGGGGGCAGCGGGACCTACAATGAGCAGTTCTTC. Translating it yields CAISQGGSGTYNEQFF.

The V gene is TRBV12-3 or TRBV12-4, the J gene TRBJ1-4; 12 bases match TRBD1. The CDR3 contains 16 residues. With V trimmed by 5 bases and J by 5 bases, 6 bases remained unmatched. CDR3 residues: CASSPWDRGPNEKLFF. DNA for the CDR3: TGTGCCAGCAGTCCCTGGGACAGGGGGCCCAATGAAAAACTGTTTTTT.